Included here is one T cell receptor beta chain sequence, with context. This sample stems from a study of T cells in Graves' hyperthyroidism and ophthalmopathy. Study-wide context: Peripheral blood was taken when the disease was first diagnosed, before any treatment began.

Diagnosis rested on symptoms, serum thyroxine and TRAb, thyroid ultrasound, and orbital computed tomography. RNA transcripts served as the template for amplifying TCR beta CDR3 regions. The HTBI set primed first-round TCR CDR3 RT-PCR. TCRdb reprocessed the multiplex PCR reads via MiXCR and lists one record per CDR3 protein. The sample lists more than 350,000 distinct CDR3 sequences, under 15% occurring once. The germline V gene has CDR1 MNHNS and CDR2 SASEGT. This CDR3 has 14 amino acids. The V segment lost 7 bases and the J segment 6 bases; nucleotides outside the gene matches: 11. Sample: blood. The chain recombines TRBV6-1 with TRBJ1-2; 7 positions agree with TRBD1. This sequence was found in a woman between 25 and 40 years old with Graves' hyperthyroidism. CDR3 protein: CASTKDRMNHGYTF. In nucleotides, the CDR3 is TGTGCCAGCACCAAGGACAGGATGAACCATGGCTACACCTTC.